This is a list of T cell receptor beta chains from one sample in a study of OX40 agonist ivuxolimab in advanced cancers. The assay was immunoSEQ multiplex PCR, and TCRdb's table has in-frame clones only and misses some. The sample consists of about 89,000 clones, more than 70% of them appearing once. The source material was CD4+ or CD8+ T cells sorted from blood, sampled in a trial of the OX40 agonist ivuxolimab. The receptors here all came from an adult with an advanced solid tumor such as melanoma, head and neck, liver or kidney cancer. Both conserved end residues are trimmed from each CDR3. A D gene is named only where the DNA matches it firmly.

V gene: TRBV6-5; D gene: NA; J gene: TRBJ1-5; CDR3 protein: ASSYSRGHQPQH
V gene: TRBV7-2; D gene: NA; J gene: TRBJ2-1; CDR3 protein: ASSMDPVQVNEQF
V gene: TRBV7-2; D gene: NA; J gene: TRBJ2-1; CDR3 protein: ASSAHDGPYNEQF
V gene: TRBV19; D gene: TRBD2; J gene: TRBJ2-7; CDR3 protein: ATGTSGGLSYEQY
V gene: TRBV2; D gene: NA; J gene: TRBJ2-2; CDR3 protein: ASSVSPNTGELF
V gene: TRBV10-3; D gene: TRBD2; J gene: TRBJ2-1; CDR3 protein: AISDSSGGATGDEQF
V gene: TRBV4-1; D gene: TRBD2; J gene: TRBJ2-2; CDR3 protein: ASSQDNPTSGGTGELF
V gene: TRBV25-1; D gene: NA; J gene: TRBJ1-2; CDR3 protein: ASSDVGQQSYYGYT
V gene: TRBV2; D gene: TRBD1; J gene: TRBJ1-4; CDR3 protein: ASSAQGATNEKLF
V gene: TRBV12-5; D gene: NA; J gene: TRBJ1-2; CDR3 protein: ASGLVPRQLSYGYT
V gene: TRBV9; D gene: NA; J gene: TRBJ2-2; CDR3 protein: ASSVGGSRTGELF
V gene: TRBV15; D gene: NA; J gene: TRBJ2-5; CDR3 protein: ATSAKETQY
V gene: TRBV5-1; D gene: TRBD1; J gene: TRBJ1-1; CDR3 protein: ASSVTGTGTEAF
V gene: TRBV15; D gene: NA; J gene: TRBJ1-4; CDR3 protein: ATSSGLSQGGEKLF
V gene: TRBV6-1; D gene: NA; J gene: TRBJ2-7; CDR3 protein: ASSVTGTKGEQY
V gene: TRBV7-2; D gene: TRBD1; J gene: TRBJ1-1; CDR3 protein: ASSPQDRLEAF
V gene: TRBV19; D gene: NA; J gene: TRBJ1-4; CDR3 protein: ASSMLTGQLF
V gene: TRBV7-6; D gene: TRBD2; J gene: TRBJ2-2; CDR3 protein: ASSRTSGGTGELF
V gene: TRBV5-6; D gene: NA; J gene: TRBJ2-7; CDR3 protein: ASSSLLGEAYEQY
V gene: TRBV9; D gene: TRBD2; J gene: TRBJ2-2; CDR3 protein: ASSAGVGGVTTGELF
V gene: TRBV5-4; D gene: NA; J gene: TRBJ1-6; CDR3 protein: ASSLGGRVGSPLH
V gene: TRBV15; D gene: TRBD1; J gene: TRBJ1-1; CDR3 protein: ATSRVGTGNTEAF
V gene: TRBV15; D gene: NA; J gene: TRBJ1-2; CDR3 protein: ATSRGAGNYGYT
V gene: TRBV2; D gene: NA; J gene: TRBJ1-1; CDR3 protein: ASSEWRTDTEAF
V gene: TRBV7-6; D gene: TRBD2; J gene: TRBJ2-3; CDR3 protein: ASSLRSGATDTQY
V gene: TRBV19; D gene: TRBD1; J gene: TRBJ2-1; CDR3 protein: ASSIVGTAYNEQF
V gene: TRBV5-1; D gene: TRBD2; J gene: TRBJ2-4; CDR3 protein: ASSLDLAGAGDIQY
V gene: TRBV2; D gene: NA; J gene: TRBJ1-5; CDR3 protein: ASSGTANSNQPQH
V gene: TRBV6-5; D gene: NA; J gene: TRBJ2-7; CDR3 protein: ASRQTYEQY
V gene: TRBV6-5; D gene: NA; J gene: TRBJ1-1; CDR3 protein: ASSYSARVDTEAF
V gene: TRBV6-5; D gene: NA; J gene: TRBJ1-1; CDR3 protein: ASSHPPQAF
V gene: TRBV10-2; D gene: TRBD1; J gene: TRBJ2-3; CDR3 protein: ASSPWTGSTDTQY
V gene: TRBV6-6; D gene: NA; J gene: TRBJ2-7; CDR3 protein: ASSGGTYEQY
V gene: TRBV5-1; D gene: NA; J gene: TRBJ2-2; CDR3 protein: ASSLATDTTGELF
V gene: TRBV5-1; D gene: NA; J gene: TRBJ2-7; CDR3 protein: ASSLAGPGEQY
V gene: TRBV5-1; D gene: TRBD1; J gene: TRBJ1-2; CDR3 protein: ASSQPRGGGLKNYGYT
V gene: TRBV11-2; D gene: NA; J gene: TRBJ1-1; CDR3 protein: ASSSLRASYTEAF
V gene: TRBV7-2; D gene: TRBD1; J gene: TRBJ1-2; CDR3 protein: ASSFSRFRGLSGYT
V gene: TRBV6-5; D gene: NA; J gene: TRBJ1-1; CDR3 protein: ASSYSDPNTEAF
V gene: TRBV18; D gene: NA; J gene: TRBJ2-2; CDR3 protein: ASHSGVGELF
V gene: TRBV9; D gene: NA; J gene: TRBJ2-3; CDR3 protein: ASSVGVGADTQY
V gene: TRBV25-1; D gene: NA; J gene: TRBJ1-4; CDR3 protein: ASSDHTPGPGLNEKLF
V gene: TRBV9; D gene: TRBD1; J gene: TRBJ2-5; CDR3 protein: ASSTQGARGETQY
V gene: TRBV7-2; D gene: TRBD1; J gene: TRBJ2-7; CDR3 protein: ASSLGQWGDREQY
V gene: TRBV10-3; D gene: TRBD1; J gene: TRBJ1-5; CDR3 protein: ATQQGTGNYQPQH
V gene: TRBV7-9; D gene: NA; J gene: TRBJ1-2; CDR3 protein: ASSLLPRLDYGYT
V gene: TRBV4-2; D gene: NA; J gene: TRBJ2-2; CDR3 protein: ASSQVWQGGNTGELF
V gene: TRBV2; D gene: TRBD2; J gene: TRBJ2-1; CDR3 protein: ADSKRGPSTASGGGPGNEQF
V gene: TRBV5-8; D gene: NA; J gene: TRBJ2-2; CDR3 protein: ASSFLETGNTGELF
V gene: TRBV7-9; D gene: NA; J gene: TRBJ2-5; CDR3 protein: ASSLVGSAAEQSGTQY
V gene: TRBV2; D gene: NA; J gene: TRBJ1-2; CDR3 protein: ASRGGGLSGYT
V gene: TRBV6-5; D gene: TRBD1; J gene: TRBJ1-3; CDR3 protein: ASSATTGGKNTIY